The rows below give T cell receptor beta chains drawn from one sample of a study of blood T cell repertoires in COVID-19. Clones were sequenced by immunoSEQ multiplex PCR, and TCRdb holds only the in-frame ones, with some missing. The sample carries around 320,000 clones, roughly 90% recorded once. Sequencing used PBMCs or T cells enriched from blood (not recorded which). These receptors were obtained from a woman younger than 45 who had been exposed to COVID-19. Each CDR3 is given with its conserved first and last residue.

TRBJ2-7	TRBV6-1	CASSEWDRGLSYEQYF
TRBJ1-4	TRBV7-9	CASSPTEANEKLFF
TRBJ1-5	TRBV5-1	CASSLGAANQPQHF
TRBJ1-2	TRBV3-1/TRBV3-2	CASSPLTSQTNYGYTF
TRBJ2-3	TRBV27	CASSLFPLDGLRGGRADTQYF
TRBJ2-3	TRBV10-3	CAISESQDIPDTQYF
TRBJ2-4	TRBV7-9	CASSARQGAGNIQYF
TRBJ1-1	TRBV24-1	CATSGGRGKAFF
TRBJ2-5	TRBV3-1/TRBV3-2	CASSQGGRQETQYF
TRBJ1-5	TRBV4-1	CASSQLLNYQPQHF
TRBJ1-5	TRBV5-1	CASSPGQGTSQPQHF
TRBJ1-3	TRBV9	CASSYDGLAGNTIYF
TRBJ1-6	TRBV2	CASSVHSRQGSSPLHF
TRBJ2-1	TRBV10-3	CAISELGGAYNEQFF
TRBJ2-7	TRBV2	CASAPERGRVGYF
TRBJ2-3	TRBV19	CASSIGPSPDTQYF
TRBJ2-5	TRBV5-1	CASSGVAGGQETQYF
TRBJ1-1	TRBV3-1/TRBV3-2	CASSRGQGHTEAFF
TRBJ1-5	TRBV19	CASSISVGPQHF
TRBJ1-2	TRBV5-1	CASSPPGWTGVSGYTF
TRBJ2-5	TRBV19	CASSMRQGGETQYF
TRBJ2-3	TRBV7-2	CASSSWRGGGTDTQYF
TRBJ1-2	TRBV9	CASSVAQGVYYGYTF
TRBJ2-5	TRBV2	CARRQGLGETQYF
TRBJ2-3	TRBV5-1	CASARGLAVGVPDTQYF
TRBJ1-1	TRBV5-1	CASSLVVGQGLAFF
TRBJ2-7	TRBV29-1	CSVEAGGSEQYF
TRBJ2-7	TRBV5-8	CASSLRNREDF
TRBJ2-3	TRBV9	CASRRDRGASTDTQYF
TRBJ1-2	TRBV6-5	CASRPGTPSYGYTF
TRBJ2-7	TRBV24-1	CATSDSGAYEQYF
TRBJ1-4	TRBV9	CASSGHLIAEKLFF
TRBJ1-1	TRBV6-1	CASSEAWTEAFF
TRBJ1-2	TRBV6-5	CASSYYQGRNYGYTF
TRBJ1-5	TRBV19	CASSMGGIDQPQHF
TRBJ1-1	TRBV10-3	CARMGGGGDTEAFF